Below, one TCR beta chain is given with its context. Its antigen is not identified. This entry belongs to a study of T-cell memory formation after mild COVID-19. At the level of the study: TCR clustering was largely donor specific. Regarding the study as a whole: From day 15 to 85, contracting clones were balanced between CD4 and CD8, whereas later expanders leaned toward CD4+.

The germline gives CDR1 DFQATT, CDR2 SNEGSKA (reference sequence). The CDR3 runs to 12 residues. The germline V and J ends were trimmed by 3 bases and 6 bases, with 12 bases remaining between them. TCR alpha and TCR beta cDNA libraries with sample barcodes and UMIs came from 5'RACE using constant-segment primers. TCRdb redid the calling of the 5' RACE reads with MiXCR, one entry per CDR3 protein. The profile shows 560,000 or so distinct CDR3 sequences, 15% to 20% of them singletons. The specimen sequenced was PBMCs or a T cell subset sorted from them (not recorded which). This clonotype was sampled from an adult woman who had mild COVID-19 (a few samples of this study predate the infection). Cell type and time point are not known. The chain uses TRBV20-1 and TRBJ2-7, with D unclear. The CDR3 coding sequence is TGCAGTGCTAGTTCAGCGTCGGGCGAGCAGTACTTC. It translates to CSASSASGEQYF.